These 10 T cell receptor beta chains share one sample of origin, sequenced in a study of blood T cell repertoires in COVID-19 (dated by TCRdb to 2020 to 2021). Library preparation used the immunoSEQ multiplex PCR assay. TCRdb limited this immuneACCESS table to in-frame rearrangements with V and J called. A share of clones is missing; checked studies link under half to unresolved V genes, and the rest is unexplained. The sample data list about 88,000 clones, and about 88% of these were observed just once. The ten largest clones capture just under 3% of the sample. Material for sequencing was peripheral blood. These TCRs come from a woman over 75 with acute or convalescent COVID-19.

V and J are TRBV9 and TRBJ2-2; 11 nucleotides line up with TRBD2. Germline CDR1 reads SGDLS; CDR2 reads YYNGEE. The CDR3 spans 16 residues. The V segment lost 4 bases and the J segment 9 bases; nucleotides outside the gene matches: 11. The CDR3 here is CASSLTGTSGHRELFF. The DNA for the CDR3 is TGTGCCAGCAGCCTCACTGGGACTAGCGGCCACCGGGAGCTGTTTTTT.

The chain uses TRBV4-3 and TRBJ1-1, with D possibly TRBD1 on 5 matching bases. V was clipped by 4 bases and J by 0 bases, with 12 bases between them. The CDR3 sequence is 15 residues long. Germline V lookup: CDR1 LGHNA, CDR2 YSLEER. CDR3 nucleotides: TGCGCCAGCAGCCGGGGGAGGTTCCTGAACACTGAAGCTTTCTTT. Protein sequence: CASSRGRFLNTEAFF.

The rearrangement links TRBV5-1 to TRBJ1-6; D is ambiguous. Germline CDR1 SGHRS, CDR2 YFSETQ. The CDR3 contains 14 residues. V was shortened by 4 bases and J by 6 bases, with 11 bases between the two germline ends. CDR3 sequence: CASSLDTPNSPLHF. The CDR3 DNA is TGCGCCAGCAGCCTTGACACCCCTAATTCACCCCTCCACTTT.

The chain couples TRBV9 to TRBJ1-2; TRBD1 might be the D (6 bases). CDR1 and CDR2 from the germline V gene are SGDLS and YYNGEE. V was clipped by 0 bases and J by 8 bases, with 8 bases between them. The CDR3 has 12 amino acids. The CDR3 spells CASSVAGGGYTF. The DNA of the CDR3 is TGTGCCAGCAGCGTAGCTGGGGGCGGCTACACCTTC.

CDR3: CASSLIGAGTEAFF. The CDR3 DNA sequence: TGCGCCAGCAGCTTGATAGGGGCAGGGACTGAAGCTTTCTTT. The rearrangement joins TRBV5-1 to TRBJ1-1, with D perhaps TRBD1 (5 bases). Germline assignment: CDR1 SGHRS and CDR2 YFSETQ. This CDR3 comprises 14 residues. V lost 1 base to trimming and J lost 5 bases, with 12 bases between them.

This chain connects TRBV27 to TRBJ1-5; a weak D match, TRBD1 (5 bases). The V gene lost 6 bases and the J gene lost 9 bases, with 15 bases spanning the gap. Looked up from germline, CDR1 is MNHEY and CDR2 is SMNVEV (reference sequence). The CDR3 length is 13 residues. The chain's CDR3 is CASRGGASRPQHF. The CDR3 nucleotides are TGTGCCAGCAGGGGCGGGGCCTCTCGGCCCCAGCATTTT.

The chain couples TRBV10-1 to TRBJ1-2; the D is unclear. The CDR3 runs to 14 residues. Per the germline V gene, CDR1 is WNHNN and CDR2 is SYGVQD (reference sequence). Trimming took off 2 bases at V and 4 bases at J, with 11 bases between the two ends. This CDR3 is CASSEQAQSYGYTF. For the CDR3, the DNA is TGCGCCAGCAGTGAGCAAGCACAGAGCTATGGCTACACCTTC.

This clone was found a few times. The chain joins TRBV7-8 to TRBJ1-5; 11 bases are shared with TRBD1. V lost 3 bases and J lost 0; bases outside the gene matches: 4. CDR3 size: 17 residues. The germline CDR1 and CDR2 sequences are SGHVS and FQNEAQ. CDR3: CASSLGQGVISNQPQHF. DNA of the CDR3: TGTGCCAGCAGCTTGGGACAGGGGGTGATTAGCAATCAGCCCCAGCATTTT.

The chain recombines TRBV6-5 with TRBJ1-1; TRBD1 aligns across 7 bases. The V gene end was trimmed by 6 bases and the J gene end by 3 bases; junction bases not matched to a gene: 4. The CDR3 spans 13 residues. Germline CDR1 is MNHEY and CDR2 is SVGAGI. CDR3 in DNA: TGTGCCAGCAGAGTACAGGGGTACACTGAAGCTTTCTTT. Its translation is CASRVQGYTEAFF.

V and J are TRBV28 and TRBJ2-3; 11 bases map to TRBD2. CDR1 MDHEN and CDR2 SYDVKM come from the germline V gene. The CDR3 extends over 17 amino acids. V trimming: 0 bases; J trimming: 2 bases; junction bases outside the gene matches: 4. CDR3 residues: CASSLWGLADYTDTQYF. CDR3 nucleotide sequence: TGTGCCAGCAGTTTATGGGGACTAGCGGATTACACAGATACGCAGTATTTT.